This section outlines one T cell receptor (beta chain) sequence together with its context. Its target is unknown. The sample is drawn from a study of vaccination effects on CD4 cells after COVID-19. An approximately 10-day culture period preceded the isolation of CD4+ T cells. At days 3 and 7, half of the medium was exchanged for IL-2 medium. Germline V gene lookup returns CDR1 KGHDR and CDR2 SFDVKD. The CDR3 totals 13 residues. The V and J ends lost 1 base and 4 bases respectively, with 6 bases between them. The repertoire was sequenced with immunoSEQ multiplex PCR; TCRdb's copy has only in-frame clones and lacks some. The profile shows about 74,000 clones, around 77% of them singletons.

The sample consisted of CD4+ T cells from PBMCs cultured without peptide, taken before COVID-19 vaccination. This receptor was identified in a human donor who received a COVID-19 vaccine. The rearrangement uses TRBV24-1 and TRBJ1-2, with D perhaps matching TRBD1 (5 bases). The CDR3 loop reads CATSDFTGYGYTF. The DNA for the CDR3 is TGTGCCACCAGTGATTTTACAGGCTATGGCTACACCTTC.